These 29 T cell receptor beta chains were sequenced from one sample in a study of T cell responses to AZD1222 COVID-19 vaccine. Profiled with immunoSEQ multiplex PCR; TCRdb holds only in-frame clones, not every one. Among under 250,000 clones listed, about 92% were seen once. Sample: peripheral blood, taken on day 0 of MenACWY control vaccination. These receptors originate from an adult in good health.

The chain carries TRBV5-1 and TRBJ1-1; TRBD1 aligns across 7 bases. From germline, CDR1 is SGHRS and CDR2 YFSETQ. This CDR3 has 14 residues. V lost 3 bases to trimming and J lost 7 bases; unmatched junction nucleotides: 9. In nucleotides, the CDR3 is TGCGCCAGCAGCTATGGGACAGTGGTTGATGAAGCTTTCTTT. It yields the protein CASSYGTVVDEAFF.

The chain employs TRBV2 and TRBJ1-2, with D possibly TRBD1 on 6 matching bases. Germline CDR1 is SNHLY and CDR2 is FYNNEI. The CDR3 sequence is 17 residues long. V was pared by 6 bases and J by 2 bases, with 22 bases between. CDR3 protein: CASRGVQNRVQNYGYTF. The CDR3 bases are TGTGCCAGCAGGGGGGTACAGAACAGGGTTCAAAACTATGGCTACACCTTC.

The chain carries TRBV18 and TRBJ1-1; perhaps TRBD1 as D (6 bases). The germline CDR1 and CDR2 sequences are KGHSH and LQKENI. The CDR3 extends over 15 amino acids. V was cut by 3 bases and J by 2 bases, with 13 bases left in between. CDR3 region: CASSPLVGANTEAFF. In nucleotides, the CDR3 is TGTGCCAGCTCACCCCTGGTGGGGGCAAACACTGAAGCTTTCTTT.

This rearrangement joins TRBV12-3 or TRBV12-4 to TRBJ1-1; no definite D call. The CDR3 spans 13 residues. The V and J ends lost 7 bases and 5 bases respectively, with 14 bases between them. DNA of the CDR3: TGTGCCAGCAAACTAGGATGGAAAACTGAAGCTTTCTTT. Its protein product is CASKLGWKTEAFF.

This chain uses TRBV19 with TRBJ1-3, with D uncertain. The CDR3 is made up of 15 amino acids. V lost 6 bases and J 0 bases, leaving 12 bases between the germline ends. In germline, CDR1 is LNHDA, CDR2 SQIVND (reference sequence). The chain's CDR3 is CASSLLPDSGNTIYF. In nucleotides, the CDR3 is TGTGCCAGTAGCCTACTCCCGGACTCTGGAAACACCATATATTTT.

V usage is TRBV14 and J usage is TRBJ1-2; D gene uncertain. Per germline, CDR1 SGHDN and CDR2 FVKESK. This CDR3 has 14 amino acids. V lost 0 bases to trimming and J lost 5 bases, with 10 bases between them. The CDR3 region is CASSQDNLPYGYTF. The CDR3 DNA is TGTGCCAGCAGCCAAGATAACTTACCTTATGGCTACACCTTC.

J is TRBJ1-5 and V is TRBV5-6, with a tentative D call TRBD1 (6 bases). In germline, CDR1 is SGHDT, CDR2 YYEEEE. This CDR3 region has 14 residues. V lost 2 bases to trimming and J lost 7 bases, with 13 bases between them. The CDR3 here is CASSLQGEDQPQHF. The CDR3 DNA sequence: TGTGCCAGCAGCTTACAGGGAGAAGACCAGCCCCAGCATTTT.

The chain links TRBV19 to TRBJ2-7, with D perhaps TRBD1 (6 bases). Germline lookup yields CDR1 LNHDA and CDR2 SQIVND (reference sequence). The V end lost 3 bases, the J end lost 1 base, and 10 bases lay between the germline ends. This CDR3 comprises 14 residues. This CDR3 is CASSIPDRSYEQYF. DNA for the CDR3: TGTGCCAGTAGTATCCCGGACAGATCCTACGAGCAGTACTTC. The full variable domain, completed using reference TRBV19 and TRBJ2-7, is DGGITQSPKYLFRKEGQNVTLSCEQNLNHDAMYWYRQDPGQGLRLIYYSQIVNDFQKGDIAEGYSVSREKKESFPLTVTSAQKNPTAFYLCASSIPDRSYEQYFGPGTRLTVT.

This chain's CDR3 is CASSSLLVSGGNNEQFF. Written as DNA, the CDR3 is TGCGCCAGCAGCTCCCTTTTAGTCAGCGGGGGTAACAATGAGCAGTTCTTC. V and J are TRBV5-1 and TRBJ2-1, with 8 bases identical to TRBD2. This CDR3 has 17 amino acids. Germline V gene data show CDR1 as SGHRS and CDR2 as YFSETQ. With 3 bases clipped from V and 5 bases from J, the junction kept 13 bases outside the gene matches.

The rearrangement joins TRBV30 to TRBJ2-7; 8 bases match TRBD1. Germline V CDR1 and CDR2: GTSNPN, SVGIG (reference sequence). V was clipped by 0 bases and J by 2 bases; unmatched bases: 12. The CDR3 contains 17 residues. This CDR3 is CAWSVVTGERNPYEQYF. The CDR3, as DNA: TGTGCCTGGAGTGTAGTGACAGGGGAGAGAAACCCCTACGAGCAGTACTTC.

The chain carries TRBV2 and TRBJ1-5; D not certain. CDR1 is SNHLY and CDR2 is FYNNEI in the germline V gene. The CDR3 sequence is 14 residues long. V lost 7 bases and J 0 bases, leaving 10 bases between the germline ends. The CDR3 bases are TGTGCCAGCACGGGCCTCTATAGCAATCAGCCCCAGCATTTT. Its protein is CASTGLYSNQPQHF.

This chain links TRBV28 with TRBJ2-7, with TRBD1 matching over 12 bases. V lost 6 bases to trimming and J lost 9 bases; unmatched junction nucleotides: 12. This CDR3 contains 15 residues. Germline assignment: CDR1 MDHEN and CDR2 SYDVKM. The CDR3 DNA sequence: TGTGCCAGCAGAGGGGGGGACAGGGGGCGCACTGGGCAGTACTTC. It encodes CASRGGDRGRTGQYF.

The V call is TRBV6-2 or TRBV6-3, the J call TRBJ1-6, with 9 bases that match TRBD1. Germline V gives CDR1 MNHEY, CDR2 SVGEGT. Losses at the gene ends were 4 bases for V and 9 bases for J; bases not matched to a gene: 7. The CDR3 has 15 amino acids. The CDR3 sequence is CASSWGQGFGSPLHF. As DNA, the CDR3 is TGTGCCAGCAGTTGGGGACAGGGATTCGGTTCACCCCTCCACTTT.

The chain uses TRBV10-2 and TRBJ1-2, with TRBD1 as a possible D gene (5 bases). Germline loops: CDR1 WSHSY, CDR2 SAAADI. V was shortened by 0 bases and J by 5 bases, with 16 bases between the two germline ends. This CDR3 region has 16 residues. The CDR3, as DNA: TGCGCCAGCAGTGAGTCTCGGGGGGAGATTACTTATGGCTACACCTTC. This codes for CASSESRGEITYGYTF.

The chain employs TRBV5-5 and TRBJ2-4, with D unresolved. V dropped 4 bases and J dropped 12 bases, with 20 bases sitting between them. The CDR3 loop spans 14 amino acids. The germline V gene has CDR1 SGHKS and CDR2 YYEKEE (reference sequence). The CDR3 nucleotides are TGTGCCAGCAGCAGGGCGTCCCCCCTCGTTGCTCAGTACTTC. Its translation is CASSRASPLVAQYF.

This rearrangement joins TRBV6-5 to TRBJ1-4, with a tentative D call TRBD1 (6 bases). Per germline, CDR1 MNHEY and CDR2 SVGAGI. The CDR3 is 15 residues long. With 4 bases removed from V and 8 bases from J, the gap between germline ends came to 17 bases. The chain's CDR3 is CASSSSGHVVEKLFF. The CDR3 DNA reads TGTGCCAGCAGTTCGTCGGGACATGTGGTAGAAAAACTGTTTTTT.

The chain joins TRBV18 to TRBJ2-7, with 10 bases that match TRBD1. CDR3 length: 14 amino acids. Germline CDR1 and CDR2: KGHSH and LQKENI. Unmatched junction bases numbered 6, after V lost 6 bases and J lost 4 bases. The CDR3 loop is CASSTRTGGYEQYF. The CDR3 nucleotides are TGTGCCAGCTCCACCCGGACAGGGGGATACGAGCAGTACTTC.

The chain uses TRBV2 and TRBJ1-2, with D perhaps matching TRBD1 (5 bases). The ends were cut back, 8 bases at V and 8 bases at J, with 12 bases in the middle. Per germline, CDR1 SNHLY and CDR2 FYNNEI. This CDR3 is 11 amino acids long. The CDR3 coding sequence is TGTGCCAGCCACAGGTTACGGGGCTACACCTTC. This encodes CASHRLRGYTF.

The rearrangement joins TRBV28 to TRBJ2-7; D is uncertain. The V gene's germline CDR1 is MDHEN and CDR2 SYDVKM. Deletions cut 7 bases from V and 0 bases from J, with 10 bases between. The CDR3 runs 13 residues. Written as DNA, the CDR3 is TGTGCCAGCACTACGCAGCCCTCCTACGAGCAGTACTTC. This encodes CASTTQPSYEQYF.

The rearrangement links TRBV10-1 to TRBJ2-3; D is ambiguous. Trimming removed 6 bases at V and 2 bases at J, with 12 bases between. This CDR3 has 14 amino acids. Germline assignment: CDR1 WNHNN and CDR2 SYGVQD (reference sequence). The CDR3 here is CASSPRIHTDTQYF. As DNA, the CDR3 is TGCGCCAGCAGCCCCAGGATCCACACAGATACGCAGTATTTT.

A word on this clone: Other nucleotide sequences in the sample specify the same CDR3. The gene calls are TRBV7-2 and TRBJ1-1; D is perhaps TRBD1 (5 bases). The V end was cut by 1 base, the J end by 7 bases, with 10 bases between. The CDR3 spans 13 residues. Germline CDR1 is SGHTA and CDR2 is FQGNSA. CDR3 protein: CASSLGGTGEAFF. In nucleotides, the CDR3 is TGTGCCAGCAGCTTAGGTGGGACGGGTGAAGCTTTCTTT.

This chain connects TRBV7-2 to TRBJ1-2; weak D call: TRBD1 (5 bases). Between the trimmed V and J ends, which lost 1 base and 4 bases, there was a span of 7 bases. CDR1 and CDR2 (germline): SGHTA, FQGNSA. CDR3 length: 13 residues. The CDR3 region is CASSLGRVYGYTF. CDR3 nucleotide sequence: TGTGCCAGCAGCTTAGGCAGGGTCTATGGCTACACCTTC.

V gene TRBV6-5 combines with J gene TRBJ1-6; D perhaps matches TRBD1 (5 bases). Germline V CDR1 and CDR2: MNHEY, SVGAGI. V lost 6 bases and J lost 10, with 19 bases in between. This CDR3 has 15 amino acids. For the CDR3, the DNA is TGTGCCAGCAGCCCCCTCCAGGGTAGACGCTCACCCCTCCACTTT. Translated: CASSPLQGRRSPLHF.

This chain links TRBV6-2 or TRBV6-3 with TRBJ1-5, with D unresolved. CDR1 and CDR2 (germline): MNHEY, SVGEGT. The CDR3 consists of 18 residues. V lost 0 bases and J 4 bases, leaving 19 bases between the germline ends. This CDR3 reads CASSYSPGRRRPNQPQHF. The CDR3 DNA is TGTGCCAGCAGTTACTCACCGGGCAGGCGGCGACCGAATCAGCCCCAGCATTTT.

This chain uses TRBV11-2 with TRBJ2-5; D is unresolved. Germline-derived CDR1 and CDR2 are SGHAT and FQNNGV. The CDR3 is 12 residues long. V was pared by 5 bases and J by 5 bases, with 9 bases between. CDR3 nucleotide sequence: TGTGCCAGCAGCCCAAACGCGGAGACCCAGTACTTC. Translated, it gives CASSPNAETQYF.

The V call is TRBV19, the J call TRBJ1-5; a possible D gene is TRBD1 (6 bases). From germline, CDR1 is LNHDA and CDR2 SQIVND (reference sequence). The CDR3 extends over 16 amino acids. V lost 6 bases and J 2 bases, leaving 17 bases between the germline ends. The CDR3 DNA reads TGTGCCAGTAGGGTAGGGGGGGGGCGAGGCAATCAGCCCCAGCATTTT. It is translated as CASRVGGGRGNQPQHF.

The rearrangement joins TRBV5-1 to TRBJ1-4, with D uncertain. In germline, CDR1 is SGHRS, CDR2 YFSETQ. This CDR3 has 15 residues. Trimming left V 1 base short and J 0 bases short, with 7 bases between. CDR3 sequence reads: CASSLTPATNEKLFF. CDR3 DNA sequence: TGCGCCAGCAGCTTGACACCAGCAACTAATGAAAAACTGTTTTTT.

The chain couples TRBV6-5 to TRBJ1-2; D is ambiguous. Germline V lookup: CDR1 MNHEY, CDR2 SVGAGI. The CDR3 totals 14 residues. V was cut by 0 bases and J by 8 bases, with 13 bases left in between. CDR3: CASSYSERLGGYTF. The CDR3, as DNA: TGTGCCAGCAGTTACTCGGAGAGACTCGGGGGCTACACCTTC.

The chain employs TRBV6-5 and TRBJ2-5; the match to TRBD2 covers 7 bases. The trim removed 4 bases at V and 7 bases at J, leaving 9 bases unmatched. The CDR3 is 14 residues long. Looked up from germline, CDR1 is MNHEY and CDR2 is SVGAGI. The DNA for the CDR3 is TGTGCCAGCAGTTCCGGGACTATCGAAGCGACCCAGTACTTC. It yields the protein CASSSGTIEATQYF.